The rows below give T cell receptor beta chains drawn from one sample of a study of T cell responses to AZD1222 COVID-19 vaccine. Measured with immunoSEQ multiplex PCR; TCRdb has only the in-frame clones, and not every one. The sample shows about 110,000 clones, about nine tenths of them seen only once. Sample: peripheral blood, taken 28 days after the second AZD1222 dose. These receptors were taken from an adult who received the AZD1222 COVID-19 vaccine. Both conserved end residues are trimmed from each CDR3.

v_gene	j_gene	CDR3aa
TRBV7-2	TRBJ2-7	ASSSIGLTYEQY
TRBV9	TRBJ2-6	ASSYTMSSGANVLT
TRBV5-8	TRBJ1-4	ASSWDSAATNEKLF
TRBV11-3	TRBJ2-3	ASRRRGLSTDTQY
TRBV19	TRBJ1-1	ASSTQGRTEAF
TRBV6-5	TRBJ1-1	ASSYSDSTGAF
TRBV28	TRBJ2-7	ASSSQIEQY
TRBV2	TRBJ1-1	ASRDRAGTEAF
TRBV27	TRBJ1-5	ASRRTGGNQPQH
TRBV7-9	TRBJ2-7	ASSERQDSYEQY
TRBV10-2	TRBJ2-5	ASSHPRGQRRETQY
TRBV6-6	TRBJ2-1	ASSYSPGSYNEQF
TRBV19	TRBJ1-5	ASSIVGGGNQPQH
TRBV6-4	TRBJ1-1	ASSDRGGEAF
TRBV3-1/TRBV3-2	TRBJ1-2	ATKGAGGYT
TRBV28	TRBJ1-5	ASSLQGGTGSNQPQH
TRBV3-1/TRBV3-2	TRBJ1-2	ASSQDPRGHYGYT
TRBV5-1	TRBJ1-1	ASIRVPNTEAF
TRBV10-3	TRBJ1-1	AISELQATEAF
TRBV10-2	TRBJ2-7	ASSRGQGYEQY
TRBV6-5	TRBJ2-7	ASSVVALYEQY
TRBV6-1	TRBJ1-2	ASSERYQNYGYT
TRBV28	TRBJ1-3	ATRAGGPTSEGNTIY
TRBV27	TRBJ2-7	ASSSPGQGMVEQY
TRBV28	TRBJ2-7	ASSSNTDRTNLYEQY
TRBV6-5	TRBJ1-6	ASSYWSKNSPLH
TRBV5-6	TRBJ1-1	ASSLRGDTEAF
TRBV6-6	TRBJ1-5	GTGERSLGQPQH
TRBV28	TRBJ2-7	ASSGDPAENYEQY
TRBV5-4	TRBJ1-6	ASSHGQAGAYNSPLH
TRBV19	TRBJ2-7	ASSSDRGNEQY
TRBV2	TRBJ1-2	ASSLRDSVYGYT
TRBV18	TRBJ2-7	ASSAGTGGGYEQY
TRBV7-2	TRBJ1-1	ASSSPKRDRTEAF